This T cell receptor beta chain is drawn from a study of cytomegalovirus exposure and HLA in healthy donors (dated by TCRdb to 2016 to 2017). Regarding the study in general: An earlier analysis of roughly 610 of the donors reported 276 Gb of sequence data and some 110 million unique TCR beta sequences obtained from approximately 180 million T cells. Approximately 300 gigabases of sequencing data and around 80 million unique TCR sequences made up an early release that covered approximately 700 HLA-typed donors. Of the 398 genotyped donors, less than 90% were placed in the genetic ancestry cluster associated with self-reported Caucasian donors. The study aimed to test whether signatures of past pathogen exposure could be identified by cataloging public T cell receptors. The study profiled the T cell repertoires of fewer than 850 subjects by immunosequencing and related them to cytomegalovirus serostatus. In addition to the first cohort of around 670 subjects, a separate validation cohort of 120 different subjects was used. The study combined high-throughput TCR immunosequencing, statistical association of individual TCRs with disease status, and machine learning to predict cytomegalovirus infection status. In a later analysis, previously published TCR beta repertoires from roughly 710 donors were re-analyzed and high-resolution HLA genotyping was added so that TCR occurrence patterns could be studied. In the later analysis, no new phenotypic data were used to find candidate immune exposures; instead, reliance was placed on TCR beta sequences and their occurrence across donors. An earlier analysis of fewer than 750 of the donors used high-throughput TCR beta sequencing to judge whether each TCR beta V gene segment behaved as functional or pseudogenic. Donor age, sex, ethnicity and CMV serostatus were collected together with the repertoire data. A later genetic analysis took genome-wide SNP genotypes for 398 of the 666 donors and used that subset as a discovery cohort. Every repertoire in the discovery cohort had been generated on one and the same sequencing platform. HLA typing included class I and class II loci at four-digit resolution. The number of typed donors differed by locus: roughly 629-640 for A, B, C, DRB1 and DQB1; 522 for DQA1; roughly 600 for DPA1; and 400 to 480 for DPB1. Roughly 5 DR-DQ haplotypes were handled as single units for association and clustering, since linkage in the cohort was strong. Among some 400 genotyped donors of the cohort, an average of around 240,000 unique TCR beta nucleotide sequences were sequenced per donor, roughly 20% of them non-productive.

The cohort was made up of 650 to 700 healthy bone marrow donors. All cohort members were sampled while nominally healthy, although unrecorded immune exposures were likely present. The donor tested CMV seronegative and was one of the 352 seronegative cohort members. Every donor gave a peripheral blood sample, and the peripheral blood mononuclear cells from that sample were used for TCR beta sequencing. The Qiagen DNeasy Blood Extraction Kit was used to extract genomic DNA from the blood cell samples. The CDR3 sequence holds 15 residues, the cysteine and phenylalanine included. The DNA shown is the 45-base CDR3, in frame from base 1. The germline V gene gives CDR1 as LGHNA and CDR2 as YNFKEQ. The junction shows trimming of 0 bases on V and 5 bases on J, plus 8 bases between the germline ends. As to this clone: Its cognate antigen has yet to be identified. No qualities accompany the bases; no much larger clone lies one base away.

Beyond this particular receptor, the publication reports: A later analysis found that most CMV-associated TCR beta chains appeared HLA-restricted, with HLA associations seemingly driven largely by CMV exposure. CMV serostatus was the only immune exposure information available for the cohort. Seventeen rarely observed V segments, including chromosome 9 orphons, were excluded from the earlier analysis of about 610 of the donors because counts were too low. A later analysis associated 15,000 or so TCR beta sequences with specific HLA alleles at a false discovery rate of 0.05. When HLA alleles, especially DR and DQ, strongly co-occurred, attributing TCR associations to individual alleles was difficult. V-gene and J-gene trimming of TCR beta chains was associated with a missense DCLRE1C variant in a later genetic analysis, and the association was replicated in an independent cohort. A later analysis found that TCR association rates varied across HLA loci, with DRB1 alleles showing the most associated TCRs and HLA-C alleles the fewest. A further reported finding was that TCR beta sequences accurately predicted the HLA-A and HLA-B alleles for most subjects in the first cohort. Several of the top co-occurrence clusters appeared to be linked to parvovirus B19, influenza, CMV and Epstein-Barr virus, according to a later analysis. A total of around 150 TCR beta chains were listed by the study as associated with cytomegalovirus. A cluster of highly shared sequence variants was judged likely to be a technical artifact of the sequencing pipeline. In both the original and validation cohorts, the classifier was reported to diagnose cytomegalovirus status with high specificity and sensitivity. Sequencing depth was assumed to be roughly uniform across donors in the presence/absence analyses, though that assumption may not hold. Because HLA typing was unavailable for some donors at each locus, only the typed subset was used in association tests. According to the authors, the approach could potentially be generalized to other disease states and immunological phenotypes. A few of the identified cytomegalovirus-associated TCR beta chains were confirmed in vitro to be specific for cytomegalovirus antigens. Correlated functional status among segregating V segments might reflect linkage disequilibrium, but an unknown experimental factor could not be ruled out. Only TCR beta chains were sequenced in this cohort, and the absence of alpha or paired-chain data limited detectable features. Because the 87-base-pair reads could not distinguish some IMGT-functional V segments, including TRBV6-2 and TRBV6-3, those segments were excluded. Broadly in line with IMGT annotations, most TCR beta V segments showed up in productive rearrangements about 87% or about 30% of the time in an earlier analysis of several hundred of the donors. Across donors, most TCR sequences were observed very rarely, whereas some public TCRs were present in many individuals. A later genetic analysis reported fewer N-insertions in productive TCRs among donors in an Asian-associated ancestry cluster than the roughly 690-donor mean. A later analysis found that HLA-associated TCR beta chains were more clonally expanded and had lower generation probabilities than equally common non-associated chains.

Receptor libraries were prepared by the immunoSEQ multiplex PCR assay. A mixture of 60 forward primers for TCR Vbeta segments and 13 reverse primers for TCR Jbeta segments was used in the multiplex PCR. Amplification of the CDR3 region of rearranged TCR beta genes was performed with a multiplex PCR assay on genomic DNA. On the Illumina HiSeq System, the amplified TCR beta libraries were sequenced as 87-base-pair reads. In the source study's methods: Across the 700 or so repertoires, a later analysis counted approximately 83 million unique TCR beta chains, around 10 million of which were shared by at least two donors. A nearest-neighbor algorithm error-corrected the raw reads and collapsed the reads into unique sequences, merging closely related sequences to remove PCR and sequencing errors. CDR3 sequences were aligned to IMGT reference sequences to assign V, D and J gene segments. Each retained sequence needed at least a six-nucleotide match to both a V gene segment and a J gene segment. A rearrangement was called productive if the CDR3 had no stop codons and remained in frame with V and J, and every other rearrangement was called non-productive. CDR3 was defined by IMGT convention, running from the second conserved V-encoded cysteine to the conserved J-encoded phenylalanine. The earlier analysis of about 500 of the donors excluded sequences that lacked an unambiguous match to a single V gene segment. An earlier analysis of just under 600 of the donors called V segments functional above 56.7% productive rearrangements and segregating when the between-donor standard deviation exceeded 5%. A statistical classification framework was built to diagnose cytomegalovirus status from the catalog of TCR beta chain sequences. In a later analysis, V and J genes were assigned by comparing TCR nucleotide sequences against IMGT/GENE-DB human TR gene sequences. In a later analysis, CDR3 sequences and most-parsimonious VDJ recombination scenarios were assigned using the TCRdist pipeline. In a later analysis, each TCR beta chain was defined by its CDR3 amino acid sequence together with its V-gene family, and reads without a unique V-gene family were excluded. To address suspected cross-contamination and a sequencing artifact, a later analysis removed under 600 highly shared, low-generation-probability nucleotide sequences. In a later analysis, a clonal expansion index for each public chain was calculated from normalized within-repertoire ranks of inferred template counts. In a later analysis, generation probabilities were computed using a VDJ recombination model fitted to out-of-frame rearrangements, and the results were checked against IGoR. A later analysis scored TCR-TCR, TCR-HLA and TCR-CMV co-occurrence with hypergeometric tests, applying a repertoire-size bias correction to TCR pairs. To estimate false discovery rates, a later analysis permuted the HLA or CMV assignments 20 times. A later analysis grouped co-occurring TCRs with DBSCAN, adding TCRdist sequence similarity when clustering within HLA-allele-positive subsets. Co-occurrence clustering excluded repertoires with fewer than 30,000 or more than 120,000 public chains, plus five with anomalous nucleotide sharing. TCRdb mirrors the immuneACCESS table, restricted to in-frame sequences. Some clones are absent from its copies; in checked studies, under half trace to an unresolved V gene, and the reason for the others is unknown. From that table come the V and J calls and clone size; the DNA was used to work out D and trimming. This sample holds fewer than 200,000 clones; more than 70% were observed only once. The ten largest clones take up over 1.2% of the sample.

The chain joins TRBV4-2 to TRBJ1-6; a weak D assignment points to TRBD1 (6 bases agree). Sequenced material: PBMCs. The receptor comes from a girl aged 10 to 17 in good health and CMV-seronegative. The sequenced DNA is TGTGCCAGCAGCCAAGATCAGGGGCATAATTCACCCCTCCACTTT. The translation is CASSQDQGHNSPLHF.